These 30 T cell receptor beta chains were all obtained from the same sample, sequenced in a study of regulatory T cells in long-lasting Graves disease. The time point is: newly diagnosed GD, antithyroid drugs for less than 3 months. RNA isolated from PBMCs was used to make the TCR library. Sequencing libraries for TCR beta were prepared with iRepertoire HTBI primers and Arm-PCR of CDR3 regions. Using its own MiXCR run on the multiplex PCR reads, TCRdb lists one record per CDR3 protein. Of about 240,000 distinct CDR3 sequences listed, 20% to 25% are singletons. The material was peripheral blood mononuclear cells (PBMCs), obtained at new diagnosis, from a patient treated with antithyroid drugs. The receptors shown here come from a female donor with Graves disease.

The sample holds many counts of this clonotype. The chain has TRBV6-1 and TRBJ2-5; 7 positions match TRBD1. V lost 4 bases and J lost 2; bases outside the gene matches: 7. Germline CDR1 reads MNHNS; CDR2 reads SASEGT. The CDR3 length is 15 residues. CDR3 nucleotides: TGTGCCAGCAGTGGAGGACAGGCGCTTCAAGAGACCCAGTACTTC. It yields the protein CASSGGQALQETQYF.

This clonotype was seen once. The chain recombines TRBV12-3 or TRBV12-4 with TRBJ2-1; TRBD2 matches 8 bases. The CDR3 is 17 residues long. J lost 5 bases, V lost 4 bases, and 13 bases had no gene match. CDR3 sequence (DNA): TGTGCCAGCAGTTGGGGGACGGGTCGGGGGGGGAACAATGAGCAGTTCTTC. This codes for CASSWGTGRGGNNEQFF.

This clonotype showed up many times. J is TRBJ2-1 and V is TRBV5-1; D remains unclear. This CDR3 contains 11 residues. V was clipped by 4 bases and J by 6 bases, with 5 bases between them. CDR1 SGHRS and CDR2 YFSETQ come from the germline V gene. The CDR3 protein is CASSQSNEQFF. The CDR3 DNA follows: TGCGCCAGCAGCCAGAGCAATGAGCAGTTCTTC.

There are many counts of this clonotype. This chain's CDR3 is CASSRDRAREQYF. The CDR3 DNA reads as TGTGCCAGCAGCCGGGACAGGGCTCGTGAGCAGTACTTC. The chain is built from TRBV7-2 and TRBJ2-7, with 9 bases matching TRBD1. The V segment lost 5 bases and the J segment 7 bases; nucleotides outside the gene matches: 6. The length of the CDR3 is 13 residues. Germline V CDR1 and CDR2: SGHTA, FQGNSA.

This clonotype appeared many times. The chain employs TRBV20-1 and TRBJ2-7; TRBD2 aligns across 7 bases. Germline V gene data show CDR1 as DFQATT and CDR2 as SNEGSKA (reference sequence). With 6 bases clipped from V and 1 base from J, the junction kept 12 bases outside the gene matches. This CDR3 comprises 15 residues. CDR3 DNA sequence: TGCAGTGCCCGGAGAGGCGCTAGCGGTTCCTACGAGCAGTACTTC. Protein sequence: CSARRGASGSYEQYF.

This clonotype was picked up many times. The chain has TRBV20-1 and TRBJ2-3, with 7 bases fitting TRBD2. Germline V gene data show CDR1 as DFQATT and CDR2 as SNEGSKA (reference sequence). V lost 3 bases and J lost 3; bases outside the gene matches: 6. This CDR3 spans 14 amino acids. The DNA for the CDR3 is TGCAGTGCTAGGTCTGGGGGGGATACAGATACGCAGTATTTT. Its translation: CSARSGGDTDTQYF.

This clonotype showed up many times. The rearrangement links TRBV11-2 to TRBJ1-6; D gene unclear. Trimming removed 2 bases from V and 14 bases from J, with 7 bases in between. Germline V lookup: CDR1 SGHAT, CDR2 FQNNGV. The CDR3 is 11 amino acids. CDR3 in DNA: TGTGCCAGCAGCTTACTAGAAACCCTCCACTTT. As protein: CASSLLETLHF. The complete variable domain, with remaining parts taken from reference TRBV11-2 and TRBJ1-6, reads EAGVAQSPRYKIIEKRQSVAFWCNPISGHATLYWYQQILGQGPKLLIQFQNNGVVDDSQLPKDRFSAERLKGVDSTLKIQPAKLEDSAVYLCASSLLETLHFGNGTRLTVT.

This clonotype was counted at least ten times. One junction end does not reproduce the germline sequence, and a read error may be involved. The rearrangement uses TRBV5-1 and TRBJ2-3; D is perhaps TRBD1 (6 bases). The CDR3 is 15 amino acids. Germline V gene lookup returns CDR1 SGHRS and CDR2 YFSETQ. CDR3 protein: CASSVTGFSTDTQYF. In DNA, the CDR3 is TGTGCCAGCAGCGTCACAGGGTTTAGCACAGATACGCAGTATTTT.

In this sample, this clonotype turned up many times. This chain joins TRBV2 and TRBJ1-5; 7 nucleotides agree with TRBD1. Germline-derived CDR1 and CDR2 are SNHLY and FYNNEI. The length of the CDR3 is 14 residues. The V segment lost 6 bases and the J segment 7 bases; nucleotides outside the gene matches: 9. The CDR3 DNA is TGTGCCAGCAGAGGGGGGACAGAGGAACAGCCCCAGCATTTT. Translation: CASRGGTEEQPQHF.

Regarding this clonotype: A much larger clonotype is one base distant, so this may be a read error. This chain links TRBV7-2 with TRBJ1-3; no definite D call. Germline CDR1 is SGHTA and CDR2 is FQGNSA. The CDR3 has 16 amino acids. CDR3 protein: CASGLSLTSSGNTIYF. CDR3 nucleotides: TGTGCCAGCGGCTTATCCCTGACGAGCTCTGGAAACACCATATATTTT. Filled out from reference TRBV7-2 and TRBJ1-3, the complete variable domain reads GAGVSQSPSNKVTEKGKDVELRCDPISGHTALYWYRQSLGQGLEFLIYFQGNSAPDKSGLPSDRFSAERTGGSVSTLTIQRTQQEDSAVYLCASGLSLTSSGNTIYFGEGSWLTVV.

CDR3 bases: TGTGCCATCAGTGAGCGACAGGGGGAGCAGGCTGGAAACGAGCAGTACTTC. This translates into CAISERQGEQAGNEQYF. The chain links TRBV10-3 to TRBJ2-7, with 9 bases identical to TRBD1. This CDR3 has 17 residues. Germline loops: CDR1 ENHRY, CDR2 SYGVKD. Unmatched junction bases numbered 13, after V lost 2 bases and J lost 5 bases.

This clonotype occurred many times. The rearrangement joins TRBV9 to TRBJ2-4; 10 nucleotides agree with TRBD2. Germline CDR1 is SGDLS and CDR2 is YYNGEE. The CDR3 sequence is 15 residues long. The V gene end was trimmed by 4 bases and the J gene end by 7 bases; junction bases not matched to a gene: 8. In nucleotides, the CDR3 is TGTGCCAGCAGCCCGTCGATTAGCGGGAGGAACATTCAGTACTTC. This gives the protein CASSPSISGRNIQYF.

This clonotype occurred many times. The J gene is TRBJ1-2, the V gene TRBV12-3 or TRBV12-4; 9 nucleotides line up with TRBD1. This CDR3 has 17 amino acids. The ends lost 2 bases at V and 0 bases at J; junction bases unmatched: 7. The CDR3 region is CASSLSRTGATNYGYTF. DNA of the CDR3: TGTGCCAGCAGTTTATCACGGACAGGGGCTACTAACTATGGCTACACCTTC.

The chain uses TRBV2 and TRBJ1-5, with 7 bases aligning to TRBD1. This CDR3 has 12 amino acids. Germline CDR1 is SNHLY and CDR2 is FYNNEI. The V gene end was trimmed by 8 bases and the J gene end by 4 bases; junction bases not matched to a gene: 2. The CDR3, as DNA: TGTGCCAGCCAGGGGGAGAATCAGCCCCAGCATTTT. This gives the protein CASQGENQPQHF.

This clonotype appeared a few times. This chain links TRBV7-6 with TRBJ2-3; D uncertain. Germline V lookup: CDR1 SGHVS, CDR2 FNYEAQ. The CDR3 spans 15 residues. Trimming pared 2 bases from V and 0 bases from J, leaving 9 bases between. For the CDR3, the DNA is TGTGCCAGCAGCTTACCCTCTTATAGCACAGATACGCAGTATTTT. Encoded protein: CASSLPSYSTDTQYF.

This clonotype was recorded a few times. The chain joins TRBV2 to TRBJ2-5, with D maybe TRBD2 (5 bases). CDR1 is SNHLY and CDR2 is FYNNEI in the germline V gene. CDR3 length: 13 amino acids. V was pared by 7 bases and J by 7 bases, with 16 bases between. CDR3 amino acids: CASTEGGLGTQYF. CDR3 bases: TGTGCCAGCACCGAGGGCGGCCTCGGGACCCAGTACTTC.

V is TRBV7-2 and J is TRBJ2-3; 7 nucleotides agree with TRBD1. Germline V CDR1 and CDR2: SGHTA, FQGNSA. CDR3 length: 15 residues. The V gene end was trimmed by 3 bases and the J gene end by 0 bases; junction bases not matched to a gene: 3. CDR3 coding DNA: TGTGCCAGCAGCTTCCGGGACAGCAGCACAGATACGCAGTATTTT. It encodes CASSFRDSSTDTQYF.

Details on this clonotype: This could be a read error, since a much larger clone is one nucleotide away. The CDR3 loop reads CASSSLASGAYEQYF. As DNA, the CDR3 is TGTGCCAGCAGCTCGTTGGCTAGCGGGGCGTACGAGCAGTACTTC. The chain joins TRBV5-5 to TRBJ2-7, with 9 bases identical to TRBD2. The germline CDR1 and CDR2 sequences are SGHKS and YYEKEE (reference sequence). This CDR3 has 15 amino acids. Trimming removed 3 bases from V and 4 bases from J; junction bases left unmatched: 8.

This clonotype was seen ten or more times. This sequence joins TRBV7-6 and TRBJ2-1, with 9 bases matching TRBD2. The CDR3 contains 15 residues. The trim removed 5 bases at V and 4 bases at J, leaving 6 bases unmatched. CDR1 and CDR2 (germline): SGHVS, FNYEAQ. The CDR3 DNA reads TGTGCCAGCAGCCCGACCAGCGGGGGGTACAATGAGCAGTTCTTC. Translation gives CASSPTSGGYNEQFF.

This clonotype appeared a few times. The rearrangement joins TRBV10-1 to TRBJ2-7, with 7 positions matching TRBD1. The V segment lost 3 bases and the J segment 1 base; nucleotides outside the gene matches: 3. This CDR3 has 14 residues. CDR1 WNHNN and CDR2 SYGVQD come from the germline V gene (reference sequence). In DNA, the CDR3 is TGCGCCAGCAGTGATCACAGGGGATCCTACGAGCAGTACTTC. As protein: CASSDHRGSYEQYF.

On this clonotype itself: A far bigger clonotype differs at one base, so this is likely a read error. CDR3: CASSYRTGDYERYF. The CDR3, as DNA: TGTGCCAGCAGTTACCGGACAGGGGACTACGAGCGGTACTTC. The rearrangement uses TRBV11-2 and TRBJ2-7, with 9 bases identical to TRBD1. Germline lookup yields CDR1 SGHAT and CDR2 FQNNGV. There are 14 residues in the CDR3.

J is TRBJ1-3 and V is TRBV6-5; 7 nucleotides align to TRBD1. Germline V gene data show CDR1 as MNHEY and CDR2 as SVGAGI. The CDR3 totals 14 residues. V shed 4 bases and J 1 base; nucleotides not matched to a gene: 1. The CDR3: CASSLTGSGNTIYF. The CDR3 bases are TGTGCCAGCAGTTTGACAGGGTCTGGAAACACCATATATTTT.

At least ten counts were recorded for this clonotype. The V gene is TRBV27, the J gene TRBJ2-3, with D maybe TRBD1 (5 bases). CDR3 size: 15 residues. CDR1 and CDR2 from the germline V gene are MNHEY and SMNVEV (reference sequence). Trimming left V 1 base short and J 4 bases short, with 12 bases between. The CDR3 is CASSLYPGSPDTQYF. The CDR3 bases are TGTGCCAGCAGTTTATACCCAGGGTCGCCAGATACGCAGTATTTT.

This clonotype was observed a handful of times. The chain links TRBV20-1 to TRBJ1-1; D not resolved. The CDR3 spans 15 residues. V lost 0 bases, J lost 1 base, and 12 bases lay in between. The germline CDR1 and CDR2 sequences are DFQATT and SNEGSKA (reference sequence). The CDR3 sequence is CSARDSGPKNTEAFF. The CDR3 DNA sequence: TGCAGTGCTAGAGATTCCGGACCGAAGAACACTGAAGCTTTCTTT.

This clonotype has just a few counts. The rearrangement uses TRBV14 and TRBJ1-2; D perhaps matches TRBD1 (6 bases). The CDR3 length is 17 residues. Germline V gene sequence: CDR1 SGHDN, CDR2 FVKESK. V lost 0 bases to trimming and J lost 4 bases, with 18 bases between them. CDR3 loop: CASSQDDFGGPIYGYTF. The CDR3 region has the DNA TGTGCCAGCAGCCAAGATGATTTCGGGGGGCCGATCTATGGCTACACCTTC.

This clonotype was observed many times. This chain links TRBV7-2 with TRBJ2-3; D may be TRBD2 (6 bases). Germline CDR1 reads SGHTA; CDR2 reads FQGNSA. Trimming took 2 bases from V and 3 from J, leaving 18 bases between them. The CDR3 is made up of 17 amino acids. In nucleotides, the CDR3 is TGTGCCAGCAGCTTATATCTAAGGACTAATCCAACAGATACGCAGTATTTT. Translating it yields CASSLYLRTNPTDTQYF. The full variable domain, in which reference TRBV7-2 and TRBJ2-3 provide the parts outside the CDR3, is GAGVSQSPSNKVTEKGKDVELRCDPISGHTALYWYRQSLGQGLEFLIYFQGNSAPDKSGLPSDRFSAERTGGSVSTLTIQRTQQEDSAVYLCASSLYLRTNPTDTQYFGPGTRLTVL.

This clonotype was picked up many times. This chain links TRBV12-3 or TRBV12-4 with TRBJ2-4, with D perhaps being TRBD1 or TRBD2 (5 bases each). V lost 6 bases to trimming and J lost 9 bases, with 18 bases between them. The CDR3 consists of 14 residues. The CDR3 region has the DNA TGTGCCAGCAGGTCGGGACCACTAATAGGCATTCAGTACTTC. This sequence encodes CASRSGPLIGIQYF.

This clonotype was picked up a small number of times. CDR3 DNA: TGCGCCAGCAGCCCCCGGGCTAGCGGGAGTGGGGAGACCCAGTACTTC. Translation gives CASSPRASGSGETQYF. This chain links TRBV4-1 with TRBJ2-5, with 10 positions matching TRBD2. After removal of 4 bases from V and 5 bases from J, the junction contained 10 bases not matched to a gene. The CDR3 contains 16 residues. Per germline, CDR1 MGHRA and CDR2 YSYEKL.

There are many counts of this clonotype. The CDR3, as DNA: TGTGCCAGCAGCGAAGTCCTGATGGATACGCAGTATTTT. Translating it yields CASSEVLMDTQYF. The chain combines TRBV9 with TRBJ2-3; unclear D gene. The CDR3 consists of 13 residues. Trimming took off 3 bases at V and 6 bases at J, with 11 bases between the two ends. Germline lookup yields CDR1 SGDLS and CDR2 YYNGEE.

On this clonotype: Just one base apart from a much larger clone, this may be a read error. A read error is likely, as this CDR3 ends without the conserved phenylalanine or tryptophan. Because the CDR3's place on the DNA is in doubt, the DNA is left out and the CDR3 is given as listed by TCRdb. The CDR3 is CASSFAGGIEA. V is TRBV2 and J is TRBJ2-5; the table calls TRBD1, which could not be checked here. The CDR3 numbers 11 amino acids, ends counted. Germline lookup yields CDR1 SNHLY and CDR2 FYNNEI.